The 27 T cell receptor beta chains below all came from one sample that was sequenced in a study of OX40 agonist ivuxolimab in advanced cancers. Here immunoSEQ multiplex PCR was the method, and the copy in TCRdb shows in-frame clones only, minus some. Of 100,000 to 150,000 clones listed, about 93% are singletons. Sequencing used CD4+ or CD8+ T cells sorted from blood, obtained in a trial of the OX40 agonist ivuxolimab. The receptors here all came from an adult with an advanced solid tumor such as melanoma, head and neck, liver or kidney cancer.

The rearrangement uses TRBV7-2 and TRBJ2-1, with TRBD2 matching 12 bases. The CDR3 runs to 16 residues. Per the germline V gene, CDR1 is SGHTA and CDR2 is FQGNSA. Unmatched junction bases numbered 3, after V lost 3 bases and J lost 3 bases. CDR3 protein: CASSLRLAGVYNEQFF. The CDR3 DNA sequence: TGTGCCAGCAGCTTGCGACTAGCGGGAGTCTACAATGAGCAGTTCTTC. Filled out from reference TRBV7-2 and TRBJ2-1, the complete variable domain reads GAGVSQSPSNKVTEKGKDVELRCDPISGHTALYWYRQSLGQGLEFLIYFQGNSAPDKSGLPSDRFSAERTGGSVSTLTIQRTQQEDSAVYLCASSLRLAGVYNEQFFGPGTRLTVL.

The chain combines TRBV6-5 with TRBJ1-1, with unresolved D. Germline V gene lookup returns CDR1 MNHEY and CDR2 SVGAGI. The CDR3 runs 15 residues. Trimming took off 2 bases at V and 1 base at J, with 11 bases between the two ends. The CDR3 bases are TGTGCCAGCAGTTACCGTCAGTCCGGGAACACTGAAGCTTTCTTT. Translation gives CASSYRQSGNTEAFF.

The chain has TRBV27 and TRBJ1-1; D is unresolved. The CDR3 totals 13 residues. Germline assignment: CDR1 MNHEY and CDR2 SMNVEV (reference sequence). Between the trimmed V and J ends, which lost 5 bases and 7 bases, there was a span of 14 bases. The CDR3 sequence is CASSPGRVGEAFF. The CDR3 nucleotides read TGTGCCAGCAGTCCGGGGAGGGTTGGTGAAGCTTTCTTT.

This chain joins TRBV2 and TRBJ2-7, with D tentatively TRBD2 (6 bases). This CDR3 spans 12 amino acids. Trimming stripped 6 bases from V and 4 bases from J, with 10 bases between. The germline V gene has CDR1 SNHLY and CDR2 FYNNEI. Here the CDR3 DNA reads TGTGCCAGCAGCGCCCGGGGGTACGAGCAGTACTTC. It specifies CASSARGYEQYF.

The chain employs TRBV4-1 and TRBJ2-5; no reliable D call. Germline V CDR1 and CDR2: MGHRA, YSYEKL. The CDR3 is made up of 12 amino acids. V shed 3 bases and J shed 9 bases, with 11 bases lying between them. Here the CDR3 reads CASSHPAEPQYF. The DNA of the CDR3 is TGCGCCAGCAGCCACCCGGCCGAGCCCCAGTACTTC.

The chain couples TRBV9 to TRBJ2-3; weak D call: TRBD2 (5 bases). The CDR3 runs 15 residues. In germline, CDR1 is SGDLS, CDR2 YYNGEE. The V and J ends lost 3 bases and 3 bases respectively, with 14 bases between them. The CDR3 reads CASSGLDLGTDTQYF. The CDR3, as DNA: TGTGCCAGCAGCGGATTGGACTTGGGGACAGATACGCAGTATTTT.

The chain is built from TRBV5-1 and TRBJ1-1; the D is unclear. CDR1 is SGHRS and CDR2 is YFSETQ in the germline V gene. The V and J ends lost 4 bases and 1 base respectively, with 11 bases between them. The CDR3 has 14 amino acids. The DNA of the CDR3 is TGCGCCAGCAGCACGGGGAGTACGAACACTGAAGCTTTCTTT. It translates to CASSTGSTNTEAFF.

This chain uses TRBV7-2 with TRBJ2-1, with 8 positions matching TRBD2. The CDR3 has 15 residues. Per the germline V gene, CDR1 is SGHTA and CDR2 is FQGNSA. V trimming: 2 bases; J trimming: 7 bases; junction bases outside the gene matches: 7. As DNA, the CDR3 is TGTGCCAGCAGCTTACTGCGGGAGGTTGGTAATGAGCAGTTCTTC. The encoded protein is CASSLLREVGNEQFF.

This sequence joins TRBV7-9 and TRBJ1-1, with D unresolved. Trimming removed 0 bases from V and 1 base from J, with 3 bases in between. CDR1 SEHNR and CDR2 FQNEAQ come from the germline V gene (reference sequence). The CDR3 spans 13 residues. The CDR3 DNA reads TGTGCCAGCAGCTTAGCGACGAACACTGAAGCTTTCTTT. Translation: CASSLATNTEAFF.

This rearrangement joins TRBV5-1 to TRBJ2-2, with 11 nucleotides matching TRBD2. Trimming cost V 0 bases and J 1 base; bases outside gene matches: 5. This CDR3 contains 18 residues. CDR1 is SGHRS, CDR2 YFSETQ, per germline. This chain's CDR3 is CASSLVAGGSVNTGELFF. Written as DNA, the CDR3 is TGCGCCAGCAGCTTGGTAGCGGGAGGGTCGGTGAACACCGGGGAGCTGTTTTTT.

V and J are TRBV9 and TRBJ2-1, with TRBD1 matching 9 bases. The trim removed 1 base at V and 9 bases at J, leaving 5 bases unmatched. The germline V gene has CDR1 SGDLS and CDR2 YYNGEE. This CDR3 contains 14 residues. The DNA for the CDR3 is TGTGCCAGCAGCGTAATACAGGGGGCCGCTGAGCAGTTCTTC. Translated: CASSVIQGAAEQFF. Based on the CDR3 plus reference TRBV9 and TRBJ2-1, the full variable domain is DSGVTQTPKHLITATGQRVTLRCSPRSGDLSVYWYQQSLDQGLQFLIQYYNGEERAKGNILERFSAQQFPDLHSELNLSSLELGDSALYFCASSVIQGAAEQFFGPGTRLTVL.

V is TRBV6-1 and J is TRBJ1-5; no firm D call. The CDR3 totals 13 residues. Germline CDR1 MNHNS, CDR2 SASEGT. Between the trimmed V and J ends, which lost 8 bases and 6 bases, there was a span of 14 bases. CDR3 sequence: CASLWTRGQPQHF. In DNA form, the CDR3 reads TGTGCCAGCTTATGGACGCGTGGTCAGCCCCAGCATTTT.

The V and J genes are TRBV19 and TRBJ1-2, with D hard to call. Trimming cost V 4 bases and J 3 bases, with 3 bases left between them. This CDR3 comprises 11 residues. Germline V CDR1 and CDR2: LNHDA, SQIVND (reference sequence). The CDR3 nucleotides read TGTGCCAGTAGTAGGGACTATGGCTACACCTTC. Protein sequence: CASSRDYGYTF. Full variable domain (rest looked up from reference TRBV19 and TRBJ1-2): DGGITQSPKYLFRKEGQNVTLSCEQNLNHDAMYWYRQDPGQGLRLIYYSQIVNDFQKGDIAEGYSVSREKKESFPLTVTSAQKNPTAFYLCASSRDYGYTFGSGTRLTVV.

This clone has just one count. This chain uses TRBV28 with TRBJ2-1; 8 bases are a match to TRBD1. V shed 5 bases, J shed 8 bases, and the junction held 14 bases outside the gene matches. This CDR3 has 16 amino acids. In germline, CDR1 is MDHEN, CDR2 SYDVKM. The CDR3 is CASSLIAPRGRDEQFF. The DNA for the CDR3 is TGTGCCAGCAGTCTAATAGCACCCAGGGGGCGAGATGAGCAGTTCTTC.

The sample holds a few counts of this clone. This rearrangement joins TRBV5-1 to TRBJ2-3; TRBD2 matches 13 bases. The germline CDR1 and CDR2 sequences are SGHRS and YFSETQ. The V and J ends lost 0 bases and 6 bases, in that order; junction bases with no gene match: 7. CDR3 length: 17 residues. CDR3 residues: CASSLATSGGARDTQYF. DNA for the CDR3: TGCGCCAGCAGCTTGGCCACTAGCGGGGGGGCTAGGGATACGCAGTATTTT.

This chain connects TRBV5-4 to TRBJ2-3; a weak D match, TRBD2 (5 bases). V was shortened by 4 bases and J by 4 bases, with 16 bases between the two germline ends. The CDR3 consists of 15 residues. The germline CDR1 and CDR2 sequences are SGHNT and YYREEE (reference sequence). CDR3 DNA: TGTGCCAGCAGCCTGTCTGGGGAGAGGGCAGATACGCAGTATTTT. This gives the protein CASSLSGERADTQYF.

This chain connects TRBV7-9 to TRBJ1-2; D uncertain. The ends were cut back, 5 bases at V and 2 bases at J, with 21 bases in the middle. CDR3 length: 17 amino acids. Germline CDR1 reads SEHNR; CDR2 reads FQNEAQ (reference sequence). CDR3 sequence: CASSNVGGMLINYGYTF. CDR3 bases: TGTGCCAGCAGCAACGTGGGAGGCATGCTCATCAACTATGGCTACACCTTC.

This rearrangement joins TRBV11-1 to TRBJ2-1; a possible D gene is TRBD2 (6 bases). V was trimmed by 5 bases and J by 6 bases, leaving 17 bases between them. The CDR3 has 15 amino acids. From germline, CDR1 is SGHAT and CDR2 FQDESV (reference sequence). CDR3 nucleotide sequence: TGTGCCAGCAGCCTCCGACCCGGGAGCACCAATGAGCAGTTCTTC. Protein product: CASSLRPGSTNEQFF.

The chain is built from TRBV4-1 and TRBJ1-5, with D perhaps matching TRBD1 (5 bases). V dropped 4 bases and J dropped 3 bases, with 19 bases sitting between them. From germline, CDR1 is MGHRA and CDR2 YSYEKL. CDR3 size: 17 residues. The CDR3 protein is CASSPGAVLRYNQPQHF. CDR3 sequence (DNA): TGCGCCAGCAGCCCTGGGGCAGTATTACGCTACAATCAGCCCCAGCATTTT.

The V call is TRBV18, the J call TRBJ1-2; 7 bases align to TRBD1. V lost 5 bases to trimming and J lost 4 bases; unmatched junction nucleotides: 7. The CDR3 has 14 residues. CDR1 and CDR2 (germline): KGHSH, LQKENI. CDR3 DNA: TGTGCCAGCTCAGCGGGACAGCCTACCTATGGCTACACCTTC. As protein: CASSAGQPTYGYTF. The full variable domain, in which reference TRBV18 and TRBJ1-2 provide the parts outside the CDR3, is NAGVMQNPRHLVRRRGQEARLRCSPMKGHSHVYWYRQLPEEGLKFMVYLQKENIIDESGMPKERFSAEFPKEGPSILRIQQVVRGDSAAYFCASSAGQPTYGYTFGSGTRLTVV.

There are a few counts of this clone. The chain is built from TRBV7-9 and TRBJ1-6; TRBD1 might be the D (5 bases). V lost 2 bases, J lost 9 bases, and 14 bases lay in between. Germline V gene data show CDR1 as SEHNR and CDR2 as FQNEAQ (reference sequence). The CDR3 length is 15 residues. In DNA form, the CDR3 reads TGTGCCAGCAGCTTATCAGGAGTGGGGGGTTCACCCCTCCACTTT. Translating gives CASSLSGVGGSPLHF. Looking up the rest from reference TRBV7-9 and TRBJ1-6 gives the full variable domain: DTGVSQNPRHKITKRGQNVTFRCDPISEHNRLYWYRQTLGQGPEFLTYFQNEAQLEKSRLLSDRFSAERPKGSFSTLEIQRTEQGDSAMYLCASSLSGVGGSPLHFGNGTRLTVT.

The chain carries TRBV28 and TRBJ1-2; D is undetermined. Trimming removed 4 bases from V and 0 bases from J, with 9 bases in between. Germline CDR1 reads MDHEN; CDR2 reads SYDVKM. The CDR3 is 14 amino acids. The DNA of the CDR3 is TGTGCCAGCAGTTCGGCCCCGTCTAACTATGGCTACACCTTC. It specifies CASSSAPSNYGYTF.

The V gene is TRBV19, the J gene TRBJ2-7; a weak D match, TRBD2 (5 bases). The CDR3 consists of 14 residues. Germline CDR1 LNHDA, CDR2 SQIVND (reference sequence). With 6 bases removed from V and 0 bases from J, the gap between germline ends came to 12 bases. The CDR3 sequence is CASSPERVSYEQYF. The CDR3 DNA reads TGTGCCAGTAGCCCCGAGAGGGTCTCCTACGAGCAGTACTTC.

The rearrangement joins TRBV18 to TRBJ1-4, with TRBD1 identical over 9 bases. There are 15 residues in the CDR3. V trimming: 3 bases; J trimming: 7 bases; junction bases outside the gene matches: 6. Germline CDR1 is KGHSH and CDR2 is LQKENI. The CDR3 region has the DNA TGTGCCAGCTCACCGCCCGGGACAGGGCGTGAAAAACTGTTTTTT. Its protein is CASSPPGTGREKLFF.

The J gene is TRBJ1-4, the V gene TRBV4-3; 8 positions agree with TRBD1. Germline V gene lookup returns CDR1 LGHNA and CDR2 YSLEER. The V segment lost 3 bases and the J segment 3 bases; nucleotides outside the gene matches: 9. The CDR3 length is 17 residues. CDR3 sequence (DNA): TGCGCCAGCAGCCAGCGGACAGGGAATAGGCCTAATGAAAAACTGTTTTTT. It yields the protein CASSQRTGNRPNEKLFF.

This chain joins TRBV6-1 and TRBJ1-4; D is unresolved. CDR1 MNHNS and CDR2 SASEGT come from the germline V gene. The CDR3 spans 14 residues. The V and J ends lost 4 bases and 4 bases respectively, with 10 bases between them. CDR3 residues: CASSVSYGNEKLFF. Written as DNA, the CDR3 is TGTGCCAGCAGTGTGTCATACGGTAATGAAAAACTGTTTTTT.

The chain couples TRBV6-6 to TRBJ1-2; D is unclear. CDR3 length equals 12 residues. Trimming stripped 6 bases from V and 8 bases from J, with 13 bases between. Germline values: CDR1 MNHNY, CDR2 SVGAGI (reference sequence). The CDR3 region is CASREQRLGYTF. Here the CDR3 DNA reads TGTGCCAGCAGGGAGCAGCGGCTGGGCTACACCTTC.